This record covers a single T cell receptor (beta chain). Its antigen is unidentified. These data belong to a study of cytomegalovirus exposure and HLA in healthy donors. Study-wide findings and caveats: There was a cluster of highly shared sequence variants that was likely a sequencing artifact. Later analysis associated a missense DCLRE1C variant with TCR beta V- and J-gene trimming.

PCR used 60 Vbeta primers and 13 Jbeta primers. Profiling relied on immunoSEQ multiplex PCR, and the TCRdb table lists in-frame clones only, not all of them. The data show about 240,000 clones, approximately 80% seen once. This CDR3 has 16 amino acids. Germline-derived CDR1 and CDR2 are ENHRY and SYGVKD. The J segment lost 4 bases and the V segment lost 2 bases, leaving 8 bases of the junction unmatched. This clonotype was obtained from a woman in her fifties or sixties in good health and CMV-seropositive. The V and J genes are TRBV10-3 and TRBJ2-7, with TRBD2 identical over 10 bases. Input material: PBMCs. In nucleotides, the CDR3 is TGTGCCATCAGTGAGGGACCCATAGCGGGAGGATACGAGCAGTACTTC. It codes for CAISEGPIAGGYEQYF.